This is a list of T cell receptor beta chains from one sample in a study of cytomegalovirus exposure and HLA in healthy donors. Clones were read by immunoSEQ multiplex PCR, and TCRdb kept only the in-frame ones, dropping some. Of more than 90,000 clones listed, about 76% are singletons. The sequenced sample was PBMCs. Receptors were obtained from a man aged 35 to 55 in good health and CMV-seropositive. The CDR3 runs from the conserved cysteine through the conserved F or W. A D gene is named only where the DNA matches it firmly. Clone sizes are given selectively: once, few, many, or a class where the clone is expanded.

D: TRBD1
V: TRBV29-1
J: TRBJ2-3
size: -
CDR3: CSVRTGTQYF
DNA: TGCAGCGTTCGGACAGGGACGCAGTATTTT

D: TRBD1
V: TRBV11-2
J: TRBJ2-7
size: -
CDR3: CASSLGGTGASLYEQYF
DNA: TGTGCCAGCAGCTTAGGAGGGACAGGGGCTTCTCTCTACGAGCAGTACTTC

D: TRBD1
V: TRBV10-3
J: TRBJ2-2
size: -
CDR3: CATTGQGNTGELFF
DNA: TGTGCCACGACTGGACAGGGGAACACCGGGGAGCTGTTTTTT

D: -
V: TRBV6-6
J: TRBJ2-1
size: once
CDR3: CASSYSIGGWGNEQFF
DNA: TGTGCCAGCAGTTACTCGATCGGGGGATGGGGCAATGAGCAGTTCTTC

D: -
V: TRBV4-1
J: TRBJ2-5
size: -
CDR3: CASSRGGGPGQETQYF
DNA: TGCGCCAGCAGCCGAGGGGGGGGCCCGGGGCAAGAGACCCAGTACTTC

D: -
V: TRBV1
J: TRBJ2-5
size: -
CDR3: CTSSQGGRGLAGGIQETQYF
DNA: TGCACCAGCAGCCAAGGGGGCCGGGGACTAGCGGGAGGAATTCAAGAGACCCAGTACTTC

D: TRBD2
V: TRBV5-1
J: TRBJ2-3
size: -
CDR3: CASSLGSGARADTQYF
DNA: TGCGCCAGCAGCTTAGGTAGCGGGGCAAGGGCAGATACGCAGTATTTT

D: -
V: TRBV27
J: TRBJ2-5
size: -
CDR3: CASSPRISRETQYF
DNA: TGTGCCAGCAGTCCCCGGATCTCTAGGGAGACCCAGTACTTC

D: -
V: TRBV5-8
J: TRBJ2-7
size: -
CDR3: CASSKQPGFSYEQYF
DNA: TGTGCCAGCAGCAAACAACCGGGATTTTCCTACGAGCAGTACTTC

D: -
V: TRBV6-1
J: TRBJ1-4
size: -
CDR3: CASSFQSGNEKLFF
DNA: TGTGCCAGCAGTTTCCAATCGGGGAATGAAAAACTGTTTTTT

D: TRBD2
V: TRBV5-1
J: TRBJ2-3
size: -
CDR3: CASSPGLAGGDTQYF
DNA: TGCGCCAGCAGCCCCGGACTAGCGGGTGGAGATACGCAGTATTTT

D: -
V: TRBV28
J: TRBJ2-7
size: once
CDR3: CASSREYEQYF
DNA: TGTGCCAGCAGTCGGGAGTACGAGCAGTACTTC